A single sample gave rise to the 13 T cell receptor beta chains below, sequenced in a study of T cell repertoires in cytomegalovirus infection. TCRdb independently ran MiXCR on the reads; one entry per CDR3 protein. Of approximately 190,000 distinct CDR3 sequences in the sample, roughly 28% were seen once. Sequencing was performed on PBMCs. These receptors were collected from a human donor in good health (CMV status not recorded). Some clones in this sample may be carry-over from other donors' samples.

CDR3 bases: TGTGCCAGCAGTGAAGCGGCCGGTTTCTCCTATAATTCACCCCTCCACTTT. It codes for CASSEAAGFSYNSPLHF. The chain joins TRBV2 to TRBJ1-6; D is unresolved. Germline V gene lookup returns CDR1 SNHLY and CDR2 FYNNEI. This CDR3 spans 17 amino acids. V lost 0 bases and J lost 0, with 9 bases in between.

The genes are TRBV29-1 and TRBJ2-5, with a weak D call TRBD1 (6 bases). CDR3 length: 14 amino acids. Per the germline V gene, CDR1 is SQVTM and CDR2 is ANQGSEA. V lost 0 bases to trimming and J lost 4 bases, with 12 bases between them. This CDR3 is CSVEDRVGGETQYF. DNA for the CDR3: TGCAGCGTTGAAGATCGGGTAGGGGGAGAGACCCAGTACTTC.

This clonotype showed up many times. This sequence joins TRBV7-2 and TRBJ2-7, with D perhaps TRBD2 (6 bases). The CDR3 totals 15 residues. The V end lost 5 bases, the J end lost 3 bases, and 17 bases lay between the germline ends. The V gene's germline CDR1 is SGHTA and CDR2 FQGNSA. The CDR3 DNA sequence: TGTGCCAGCAGCCCGCGGGGTGGCAGGTTCTACGAGCAGTACTTC. As protein: CASSPRGGRFYEQYF.

The chain recombines TRBV5-1 with TRBJ1-5; TRBD1 might be the D (5 bases). CDR3 length: 15 amino acids. Germline CDR1 reads SGHRS; CDR2 reads YFSETQ. Trimming removed 0 bases from V and 7 bases from J, with 14 bases in between. CDR3 in DNA: TGCGCCAGCAGCTTGGGGGGGGTGAGAGACCAGCCCCAGCATTTT. Its protein product is CASSLGGVRDQPQHF.

This clonotype turned up a few times. V and J are TRBV7-9 and TRBJ2-2; D uncertain. Trimming removed 1 base at V and 6 bases at J, with 12 bases between. The CDR3 covers 15 residues. Germline V gives CDR1 SEHNR, CDR2 FQNEAQ (reference sequence). CDR3 nucleotide sequence: TGTGCCAGCAGCTTAGGGCTCACGGGCGCCGGGGAGCTGTTTTTT. It yields the protein CASSLGLTGAGELFF.

For this clonotype: Since a much larger clone is just one base distant, this may be a read error. The V call is TRBV7-2, the J call TRBJ2-3, with 11 nucleotides matching TRBD2. CDR1 SGHTA and CDR2 FQGNSA come from the germline V gene. CDR3 size: 16 residues. CDR3 loop: CANSILSGGGTDTQYF. The CDR3 coding sequence is TGTGCCAACAGCATCCTTAGCGGGGGGGGCACAGATACGCAGTATTTT.

This clonotype came up a few times. The gene calls are TRBV6-1 and TRBJ2-7; 9 bases map to TRBD1. The J segment lost 2 bases and the V segment lost 4 bases, leaving 6 bases of the junction unmatched. This CDR3 has 15 residues. Germline CDR1 and CDR2: MNHNS and SASEGT. The DNA for the CDR3 is TGTGCCAGCAGTGTAGGGGGACAGGGTACCTACGAGCAGTACTTC. Translating gives CASSVGGQGTYEQYF.

The genes are TRBV20-1 and TRBJ1-5; D gene ambiguous. The CDR3 runs 12 residues. Germline V gene data show CDR1 as DFQATT and CDR2 as SNEGSKA (reference sequence). V gave up 3 bases and J gave up 6 bases, with 9 bases separating them. CDR3 sequence (DNA): TGCAGTGCTAGTTCTTTAAGTCAGCCCCAGCATTTT. The encoded protein is CSASSLSQPQHF.

V is TRBV19 and J is TRBJ1-2; TRBD1 is a possible D gene (5 bases). CDR3 length: 16 amino acids. V was trimmed by 4 bases and J by 1 base, leaving 16 bases between them. CDR1 and CDR2 from the germline V gene are LNHDA and SQIVND (reference sequence). This chain's CDR3 is CASSTPLDGGNYGYTF. CDR3 sequence (DNA): TGTGCCAGTAGTACCCCTCTAGACGGGGGTAACTATGGCTACACCTTC.

The chain has TRBV5-1 and TRBJ1-4; D gene unclear. The germline gives CDR1 SGHRS, CDR2 YFSETQ. The V and J ends lost 5 bases and 3 bases respectively, with 8 bases between them. The length of the CDR3 is 13 residues. For the CDR3, the DNA is TGCGCCAGCAGTGAACAACCTAATGAAAAACTGTTTTTT. Its protein is CASSEQPNEKLFF.

This clonotype was recorded only once. The rearrangement joins TRBV18 to TRBJ2-5, with 7 bases matching TRBD2. The CDR3 length is 15 residues. J was trimmed by 2 bases and V by 5 bases; bases with no gene match: 8. Germline V gene lookup returns CDR1 KGHSH and CDR2 LQKENI. As DNA, the CDR3 is TGTGCCAGCTCAACCGGGACTATATCACAAGAGACCCAGTACTTC. Protein product: CASSTGTISQETQYF.

The chain employs TRBV27 and TRBJ1-5; a possible D gene is TRBD1 (6 bases). The germline CDR1 and CDR2 sequences are MNHEY and SMNVEV (reference sequence). This CDR3 contains 16 residues. V was pared by 5 bases and J by 6 bases, with 20 bases between. The DNA for the CDR3 is TGTGCCAGCAGTGGGGGGGCATTAATAGGCAGTCAGCCCCAGCATTTT. Translated, it gives CASSGGALIGSQPQHF.

Concerning this clonotype itself: This may come from a read error, since a much larger clone is one base off. CDR3 amino acids: CASSLAGVVNTQYF. CDR3 coding DNA: TGTGCCAGCAGTTTAGCGGGGGTGGTAAATACGCAGTATTTT. The chain employs TRBV6-6 and TRBJ2-3, with 9 bases fitting TRBD2. The J segment lost 7 bases and the V segment lost 4 bases, leaving 6 bases of the junction unmatched. The CDR3 spans 14 residues. Germline CDR1 is MNHNY and CDR2 is SVGAGI (reference sequence).